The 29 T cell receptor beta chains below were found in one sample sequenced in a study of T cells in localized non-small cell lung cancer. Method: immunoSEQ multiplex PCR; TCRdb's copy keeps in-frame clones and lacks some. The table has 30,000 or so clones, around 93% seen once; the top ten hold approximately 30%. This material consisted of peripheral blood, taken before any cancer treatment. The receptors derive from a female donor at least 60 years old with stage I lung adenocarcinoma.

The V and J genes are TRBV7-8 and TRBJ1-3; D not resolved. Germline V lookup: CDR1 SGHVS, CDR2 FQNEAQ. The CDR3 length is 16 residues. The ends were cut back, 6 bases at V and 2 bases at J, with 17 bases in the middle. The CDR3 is CASSSGPRTAGNTIYF. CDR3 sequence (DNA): TGTGCCAGCAGTTCCGGGCCCCGAACGGCTGGAAACACCATATATTTT.

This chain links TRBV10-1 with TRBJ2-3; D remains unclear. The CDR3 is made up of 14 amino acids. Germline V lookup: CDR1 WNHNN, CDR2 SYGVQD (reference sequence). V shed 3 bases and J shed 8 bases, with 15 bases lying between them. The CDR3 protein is CASSDKGLGVTQYF. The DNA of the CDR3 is TGCGCCAGCAGTGACAAGGGTCTAGGCGTTACGCAGTATTTT.

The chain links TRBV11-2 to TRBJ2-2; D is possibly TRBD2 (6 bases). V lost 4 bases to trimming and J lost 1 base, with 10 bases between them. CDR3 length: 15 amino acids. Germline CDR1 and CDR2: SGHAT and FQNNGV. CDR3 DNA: TGTGCCAGCAGCTCAAGTAGCGGGAACACCGGGGAGCTGTTTTTT. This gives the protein CASSSSSGNTGELFF.

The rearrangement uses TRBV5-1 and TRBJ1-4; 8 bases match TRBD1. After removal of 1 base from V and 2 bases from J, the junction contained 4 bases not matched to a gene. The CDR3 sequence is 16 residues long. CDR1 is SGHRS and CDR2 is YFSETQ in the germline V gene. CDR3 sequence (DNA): TGCGCCAGCAGCTTGACAGGGGGAGGGACTAATGAAAAACTGTTTTTT. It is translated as CASSLTGGGTNEKLFF.

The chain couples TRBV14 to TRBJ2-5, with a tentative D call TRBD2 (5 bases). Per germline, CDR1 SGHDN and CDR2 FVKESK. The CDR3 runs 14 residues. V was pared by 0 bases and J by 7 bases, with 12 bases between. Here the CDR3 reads CASSQDEGGGTQYF. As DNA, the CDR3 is TGTGCCAGCAGCCAAGATGAGGGTGGAGGGACCCAGTACTTC.

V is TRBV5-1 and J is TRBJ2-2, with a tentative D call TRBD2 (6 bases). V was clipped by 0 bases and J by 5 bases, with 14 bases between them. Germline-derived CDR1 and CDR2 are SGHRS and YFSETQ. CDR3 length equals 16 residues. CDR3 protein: CASSLDGRVGTGELFF. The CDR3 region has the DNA TGCGCCAGCAGCTTGGACGGGAGAGTCGGGACCGGGGAGCTGTTTTTT.

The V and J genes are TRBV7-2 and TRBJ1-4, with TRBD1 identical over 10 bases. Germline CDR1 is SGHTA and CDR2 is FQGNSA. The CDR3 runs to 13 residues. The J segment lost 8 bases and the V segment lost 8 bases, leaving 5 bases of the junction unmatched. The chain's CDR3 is CASSGQGREKLFF. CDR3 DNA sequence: TGTGCCAGCTCGGGACAGGGGAGAGAAAAACTGTTTTTT.

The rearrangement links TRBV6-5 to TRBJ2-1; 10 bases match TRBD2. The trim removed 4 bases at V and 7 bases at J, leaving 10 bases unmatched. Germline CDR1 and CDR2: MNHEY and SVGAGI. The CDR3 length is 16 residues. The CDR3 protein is CASSWGLAGAQNEQFF. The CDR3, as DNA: TGTGCCAGCAGTTGGGGGCTAGCGGGAGCGCAAAATGAGCAGTTCTTC.

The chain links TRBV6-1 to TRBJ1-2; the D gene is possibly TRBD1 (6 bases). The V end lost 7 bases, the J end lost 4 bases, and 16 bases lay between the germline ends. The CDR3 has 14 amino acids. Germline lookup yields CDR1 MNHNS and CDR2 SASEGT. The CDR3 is CASKQDRNIYGYTF. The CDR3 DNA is TGTGCCAGCAAACAAGACAGGAACATCTATGGCTACACCTTC.

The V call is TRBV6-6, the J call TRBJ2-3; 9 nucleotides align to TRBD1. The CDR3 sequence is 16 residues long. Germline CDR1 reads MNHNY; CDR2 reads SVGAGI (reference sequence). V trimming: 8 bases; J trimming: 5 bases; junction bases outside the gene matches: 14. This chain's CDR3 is CASGGAGRTGEDTQYF. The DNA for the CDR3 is TGTGCCAGCGGCGGTGCTGGCCGGACAGGGGAAGATACGCAGTATTTT.

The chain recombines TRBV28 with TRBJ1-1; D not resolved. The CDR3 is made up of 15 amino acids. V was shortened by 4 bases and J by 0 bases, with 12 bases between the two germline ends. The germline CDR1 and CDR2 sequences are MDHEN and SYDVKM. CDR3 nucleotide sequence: TGTGCCAGCAGTTCCCCGTGGAACATGAACACTGAAGCTTTCTTT. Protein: CASSSPWNMNTEAFF.

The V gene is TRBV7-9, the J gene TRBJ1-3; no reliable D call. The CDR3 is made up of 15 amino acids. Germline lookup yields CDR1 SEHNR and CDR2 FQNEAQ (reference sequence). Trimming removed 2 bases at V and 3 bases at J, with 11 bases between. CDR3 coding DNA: TGTGCCAGCAGCTTAATGTTTACGGATGGAAACACCATATATTTT. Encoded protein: CASSLMFTDGNTIYF.

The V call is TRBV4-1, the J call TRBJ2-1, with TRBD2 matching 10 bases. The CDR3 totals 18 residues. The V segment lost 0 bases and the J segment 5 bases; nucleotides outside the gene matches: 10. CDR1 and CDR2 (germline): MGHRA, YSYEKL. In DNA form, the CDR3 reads TGCGCCAGCAGCCAAGATAACGTCCGGACTAGCGGCAACAATGAGCAGTTCTTC. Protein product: CASSQDNVRTSGNNEQFF.

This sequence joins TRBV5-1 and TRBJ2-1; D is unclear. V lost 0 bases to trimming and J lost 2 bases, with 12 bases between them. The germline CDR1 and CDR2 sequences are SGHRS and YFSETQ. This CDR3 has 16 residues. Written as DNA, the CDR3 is TGCGCCAGCAGCTTGGTGGGCAGATCAACCTACAATGAGCAGTTCTTC. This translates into CASSLVGRSTYNEQFF.

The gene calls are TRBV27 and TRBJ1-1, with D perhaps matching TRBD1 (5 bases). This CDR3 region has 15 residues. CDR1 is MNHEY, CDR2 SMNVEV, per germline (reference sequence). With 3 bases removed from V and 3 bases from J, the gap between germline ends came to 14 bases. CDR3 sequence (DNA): TGTGCCAGCAGTTTTTCGACCGCGGGGGACACTGAAGCTTTCTTT. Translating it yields CASSFSTAGDTEAFF.

In nucleotides, the CDR3 is TGTGCCAGTCGACCCGCAGGGCAAGAGACCCAGTACTTC. It encodes CASRPAGQETQYF. This chain connects TRBV28 to TRBJ2-5; tentative D call: TRBD1 (5 bases). The V gene lost 9 bases and the J gene lost 2 bases, with 13 bases spanning the gap. The CDR3 is 13 amino acids. Germline V gives CDR1 MDHEN, CDR2 SYDVKM.

CDR3 residues: CASSPERGRNEQFF. CDR3 nucleotides: TGTGCCAGCTCGCCAGAGCGGGGGAGGAATGAGCAGTTCTTC. This chain joins TRBV18 and TRBJ2-1; 8 bases fit TRBD2. Trimming at V came to 6 bases and at J to 7 bases, leaving 8 bases not matched to a gene. The CDR3 totals 14 residues. From germline, CDR1 is KGHSH and CDR2 LQKENI.

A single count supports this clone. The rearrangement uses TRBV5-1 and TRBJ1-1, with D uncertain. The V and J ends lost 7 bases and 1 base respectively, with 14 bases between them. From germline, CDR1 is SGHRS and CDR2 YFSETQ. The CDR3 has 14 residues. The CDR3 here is CASSSLGTNTEAFF. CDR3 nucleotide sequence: TGCGCCAGCTCTTCGTTGGGAACGAACACTGAAGCTTTCTTT.

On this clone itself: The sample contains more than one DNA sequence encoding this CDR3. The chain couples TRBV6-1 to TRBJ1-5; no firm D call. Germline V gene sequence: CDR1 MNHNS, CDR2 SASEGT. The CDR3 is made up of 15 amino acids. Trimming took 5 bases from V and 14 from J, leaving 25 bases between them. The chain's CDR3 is CASSLLVEAPSRKHF. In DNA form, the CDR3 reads TGTGCCAGCAGTCTCCTGGTGGAGGCCCCGTCCCGCAAGCATTTT.

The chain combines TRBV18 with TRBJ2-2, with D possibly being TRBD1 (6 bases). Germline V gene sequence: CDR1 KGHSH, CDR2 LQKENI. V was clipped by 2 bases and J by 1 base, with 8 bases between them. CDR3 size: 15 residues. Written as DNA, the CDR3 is TGTGCCAGCTCACCATGGACAGTGAACACCGGGGAGCTGTTTTTT. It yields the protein CASSPWTVNTGELFF.

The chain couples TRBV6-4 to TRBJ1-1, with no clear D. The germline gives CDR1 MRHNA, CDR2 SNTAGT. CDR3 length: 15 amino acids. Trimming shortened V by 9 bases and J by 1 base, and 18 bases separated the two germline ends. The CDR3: CASAETPAGNTEAFF. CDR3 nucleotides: TGTGCCAGTGCTGAGACACCCGCCGGGAACACTGAAGCTTTCTTT.

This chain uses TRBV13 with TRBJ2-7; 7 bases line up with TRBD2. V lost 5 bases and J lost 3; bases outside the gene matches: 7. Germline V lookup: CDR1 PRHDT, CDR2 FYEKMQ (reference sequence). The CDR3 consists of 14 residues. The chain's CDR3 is CASSRRGFGYEQYF. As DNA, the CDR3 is TGTGCCAGCAGCAGGCGGGGGTTCGGCTACGAGCAGTACTTC.

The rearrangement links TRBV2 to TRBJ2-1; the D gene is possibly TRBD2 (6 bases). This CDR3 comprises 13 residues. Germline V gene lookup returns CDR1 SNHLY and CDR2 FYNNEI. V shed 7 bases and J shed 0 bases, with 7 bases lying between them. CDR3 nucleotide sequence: TGTGCCAGCACGCGGGACTCCTACAATGAGCAGTTCTTC. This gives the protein CASTRDSYNEQFF.

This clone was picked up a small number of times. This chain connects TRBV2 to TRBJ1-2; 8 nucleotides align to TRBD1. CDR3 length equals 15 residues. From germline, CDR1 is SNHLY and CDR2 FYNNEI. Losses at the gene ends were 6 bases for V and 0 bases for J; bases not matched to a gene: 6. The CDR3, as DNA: TGTGCCAGCAGGGCGGACAGGGACTCTAACTATGGCTACACCTTC. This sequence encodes CASRADRDSNYGYTF. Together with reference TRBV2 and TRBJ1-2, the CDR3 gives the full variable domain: EPEVTQTPSHQVTQMGQEVILRCVPISNHLYFYWYRQILGQKVEFLVSFYNNEISEKSEIFDDQFSVERPDGSNFTLKIRSTKLEDSAMYFCASRADRDSNYGYTFGSGTRLTVV.

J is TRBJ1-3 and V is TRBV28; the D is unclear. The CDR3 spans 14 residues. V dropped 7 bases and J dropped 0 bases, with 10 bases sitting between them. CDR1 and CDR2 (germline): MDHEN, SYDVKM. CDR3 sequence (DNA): TGTGCCAGCACCCATCGGGGCTCTGGAAACACCATATATTTT. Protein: CASTHRGSGNTIYF.

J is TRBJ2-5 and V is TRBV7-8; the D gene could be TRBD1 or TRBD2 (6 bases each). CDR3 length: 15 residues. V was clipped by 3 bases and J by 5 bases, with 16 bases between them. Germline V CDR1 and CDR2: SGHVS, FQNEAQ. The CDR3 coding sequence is TGTGCCAGCAGCTTGACCACAGGGAGGCAGGAGACCCAGTACTTC. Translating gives CASSLTTGRQETQYF.

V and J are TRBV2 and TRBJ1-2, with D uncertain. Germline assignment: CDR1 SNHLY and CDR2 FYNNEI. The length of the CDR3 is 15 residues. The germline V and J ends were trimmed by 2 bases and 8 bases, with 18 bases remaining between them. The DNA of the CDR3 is TGTGCCAGCAGTGAATTCGTCGGCACCTCGGCGGGCTACACCTTC. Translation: CASSEFVGTSAGYTF.

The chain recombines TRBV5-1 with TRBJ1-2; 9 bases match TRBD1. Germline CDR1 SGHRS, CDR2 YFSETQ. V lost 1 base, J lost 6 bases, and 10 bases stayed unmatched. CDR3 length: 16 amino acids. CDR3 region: CASSLSSVWTGDGYTF. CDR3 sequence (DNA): TGCGCCAGCAGCTTGTCCTCGGTTTGGACAGGGGATGGCTACACCTTC.

The CDR3 region is CASSQDTQRGYTF. The DNA for the CDR3 is TGCGCCAGCAGCCAAGATACCCAGCGGGGCTACACCTTC. The chain recombines TRBV4-1 with TRBJ1-2; D call uncertain. Germline CDR1 reads MGHRA; CDR2 reads YSYEKL. This CDR3 region has 13 residues. Trimming cost V 0 bases and J 8 bases, with 10 bases left between them.